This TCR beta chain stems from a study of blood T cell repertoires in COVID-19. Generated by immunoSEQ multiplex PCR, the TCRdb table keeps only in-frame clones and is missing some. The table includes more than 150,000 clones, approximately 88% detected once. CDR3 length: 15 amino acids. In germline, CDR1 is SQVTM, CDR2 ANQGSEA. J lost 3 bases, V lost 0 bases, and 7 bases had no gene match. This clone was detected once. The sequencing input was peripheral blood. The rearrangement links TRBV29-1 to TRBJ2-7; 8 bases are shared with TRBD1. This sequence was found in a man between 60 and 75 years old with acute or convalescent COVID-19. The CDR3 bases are TGCAGCGTTGAAGATGGACAGGGTTTGGTCTACGAGCAGTACTTC. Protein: CSVEDGQGLVYEQYF.